Shown below are 3 T cell receptor beta chains from a single sample sequenced in a study of human T cells and chemical hapten exposure. One entry per CDR3 protein, called by TCRdb with MiXCR from the RACE reads. The sample records 45,000 to 60,000 distinct CDR3 sequences, about 9.4% being singletons. The time point was: pre-sensitization, week 0. Treatment reported: therapeutic diphenylcyclopropenone sensitization with weekly scalp DPC. Source: whole blood, taken in connection with sensitization to the hapten diphenylcyclopropenone (DPC). The source of these receptors is a woman aged 35 to 49 with alopecia areata. Some clones in this sample may be carry-over from other donors' samples.

At least ten counts were recorded for this clonotype. This chain joins TRBV12-3 or TRBV12-4 and TRBJ2-3; 8 bases are a match to TRBD2. With V trimmed by 6 bases and J by 4 bases, 12 bases remained unmatched. CDR3 length equals 16 residues. CDR3 sequence: CASSPYRGGPADTQYF. Written as DNA, the CDR3 is TGTGCCAGCAGCCCGTACCGGGGGGGCCCCGCAGATACGCAGTATTTT.

J is TRBJ2-4 and V is TRBV20-1; a possible D gene is TRBD2 (5 bases). CDR1 and CDR2 from the germline V gene are DFQATT and SNEGSKA (reference sequence). The CDR3 totals 14 residues. CDR3 nucleotides: TGCAGCGGGGAGACCTATCTAGCCAAAAACATTCAGTACTTC. Its protein product is CSGETYLAKNIQYF.

This clonotype was found many times. The chain recombines TRBV30 with TRBJ2-7, with TRBD1 identical over 7 bases. V lost 3 bases, J lost 0 bases, and 5 bases stayed unmatched. The V gene's germline CDR1 is GTSNPN and CDR2 SVGIG (reference sequence). The CDR3 loop spans 14 amino acids. CDR3 bases: TGTGCCTGGAGACAGACAGGGACCTCCTACGAGCAGTACTTC. This translates into CAWRQTGTSYEQYF.